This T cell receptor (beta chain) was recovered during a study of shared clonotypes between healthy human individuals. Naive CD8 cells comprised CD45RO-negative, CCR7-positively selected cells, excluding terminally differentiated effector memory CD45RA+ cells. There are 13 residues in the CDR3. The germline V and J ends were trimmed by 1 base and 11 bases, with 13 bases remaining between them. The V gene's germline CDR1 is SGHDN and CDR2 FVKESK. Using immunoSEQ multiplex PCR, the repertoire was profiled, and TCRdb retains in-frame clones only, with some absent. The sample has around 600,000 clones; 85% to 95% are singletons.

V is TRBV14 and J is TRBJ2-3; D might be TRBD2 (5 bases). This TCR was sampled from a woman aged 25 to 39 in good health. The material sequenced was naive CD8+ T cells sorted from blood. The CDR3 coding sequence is TGTGCCAGCAGCCAAGTGACCGGGATAGGGCAGTATTTT. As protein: CASSQVTGIGQYF.